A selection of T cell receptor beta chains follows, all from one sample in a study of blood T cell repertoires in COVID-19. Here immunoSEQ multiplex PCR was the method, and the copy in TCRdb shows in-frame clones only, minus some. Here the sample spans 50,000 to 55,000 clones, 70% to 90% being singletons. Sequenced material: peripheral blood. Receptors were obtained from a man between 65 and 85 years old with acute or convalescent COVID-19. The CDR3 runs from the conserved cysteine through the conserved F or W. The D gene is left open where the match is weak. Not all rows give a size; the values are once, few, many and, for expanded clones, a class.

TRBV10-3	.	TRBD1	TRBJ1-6	TGTGCCATCAGATACGGGACAGAGAATTCACCCCTCCACTTT	CAIRYGTENSPLHF
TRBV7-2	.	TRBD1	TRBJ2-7	TGTGCCAGCAGCTTAGTCGCAGGGGGATCCTACGAGCAGTACTTC	CASSLVAGGSYEQYF
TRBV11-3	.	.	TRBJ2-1	TGTGCCAGCAGCTCGGGACTGGACAATGAGCAGTTCTTC	CASSSGLDNEQFF
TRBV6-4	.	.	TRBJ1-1	TGTGCCAGCAGAGTCGCGGAAAGCACTGAAGCTTTCTTT	CASRVAESTEAFF
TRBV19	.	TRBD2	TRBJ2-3	TGTGCCAGTAGTATTCCGGCTAGCGGGTTCACAGATACGCAGTATTTT	CASSIPASGFTDTQYF
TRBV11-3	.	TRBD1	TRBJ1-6	TGTGCCAGCAGCTTAGCACAGGGGAGCTCCTATAATTCACCCCTCCACTTT	CASSLAQGSSYNSPLHF
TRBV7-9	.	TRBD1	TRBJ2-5	TGTGCCAGCAGCTTCGGGGCAACAGGGGTGGGGTACCAAGAGACCCAGTACTTC	CASSFGATGVGYQETQYF
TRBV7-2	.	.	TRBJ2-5	TGTGCCAGCAGCTTAGGCACACACCAAGAGACCCAGTACTTC	CASSLGTHQETQYF
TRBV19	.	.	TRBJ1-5	TGTGCCAGTAGTATAGGAGGCAGGGTAAGCAATCAGCCCCAGCATTTT	CASSIGGRVSNQPQHF
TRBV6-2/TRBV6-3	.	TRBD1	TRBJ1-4	TGTGCCAGCAGTTACTCCGCAAGGGACAGGAGCCCAACTAATGAAAAACTGTTTTTT	CASSYSARDRSPTNEKLFF
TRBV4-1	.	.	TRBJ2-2	TGCGCCACTAGACCCCACACCGGGGAGCTGTTTTTT	CATRPHTGELFF
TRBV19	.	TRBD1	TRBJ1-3	TGTGCCAGTAGCAAAACCGACAGGGGGATCTCTGGAAACACCATATATTTT	CASSKTDRGISGNTIYF
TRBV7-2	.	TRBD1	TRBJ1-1	TGTGCCAGCAGCCCTCAGACAGGGGGAGGCTCTGAAGCTTTCTTT	CASSPQTGGGSEAFF
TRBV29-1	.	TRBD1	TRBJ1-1	TGCAGCGTTGAGCCTCGACAGGGGAACACTGAAGCTTTCTTT	CSVEPRQGNTEAFF
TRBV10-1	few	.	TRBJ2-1	TGCGCCAGCAGGAAATGGCGGATCTCCTACAATGAGCAGTTCTTC	CASRKWRISYNEQFF
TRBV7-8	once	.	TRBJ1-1	TGTGCCAGCAGCTTAGCGCAGGGTGAGGCTGAAGCTTTCTTT	CASSLAQGEAEAFF
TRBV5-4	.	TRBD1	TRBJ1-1	TGTGCCAGCAGCTGGGACAGGGATTCGAACACTGAAGCTTTCTTT	CASSWDRDSNTEAFF
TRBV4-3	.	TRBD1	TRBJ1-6	TGCGCCAGCAGCCGAAAAGGACAGGAAAGCTCCTATAATTCACCCCTCCACTTT	CASSRKGQESSYNSPLHF
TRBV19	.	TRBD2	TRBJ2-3	TGTGCCAGTACCTTAGTACTAGCGGGGGATTCAACCCCTTCCACAGATACGCAGTATTTT	CASTLVLAGDSTPSTDTQYF
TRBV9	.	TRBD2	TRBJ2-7	TGTGCCAGCAGCACGCGGACTAGCGGAGCCTACGAGCAGTACTTC	CASSTRTSGAYEQYF
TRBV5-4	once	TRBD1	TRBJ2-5	TGTGCCAGCAGCTCCGGGACAGACGGGCAAGAGACCCAGTACTTC	CASSSGTDGQETQYF
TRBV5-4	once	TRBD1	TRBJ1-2	TGTGCCAGCAGCTCAAACAGGGGACCCAACTATGGCTACACCTTC	CASSSNRGPNYGYTF
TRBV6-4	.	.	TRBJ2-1	TGTGCCAGCAGTGACGCGGGCAACGAGCAGTTCTTC	CASSDAGNEQFF
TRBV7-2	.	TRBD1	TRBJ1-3	TGTGCCAGCAGCTTATTTCCTACACAGGGGGCCACTGGAAACACCATATATTTT	CASSLFPTQGATGNTIYF
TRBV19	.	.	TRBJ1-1	TGTGCCAGTATAATTCGGGGAGGGACTGAAGCTTTCTTT	CASIIRGGTEAFF
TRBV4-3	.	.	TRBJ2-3	TGCGCCAGCAGCCAAGAAATCAGAGGGTTGATCACAGATACGCAGTATTTT	CASSQEIRGLITDTQYF
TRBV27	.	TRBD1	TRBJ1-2	TGTGCCAGCAGTTTCAGGGGGCGGTACTATGGCTACACCTTC	CASSFRGRYYGYTF
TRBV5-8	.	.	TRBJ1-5	TGTGCCAGCAGCCAAGGGGAGGGATGGCAGCCCCAGCATTTT	CASSQGEGWQPQHF
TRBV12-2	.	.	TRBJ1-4	.	CASRVGTGATNEKLFF
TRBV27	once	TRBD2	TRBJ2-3	TGTGCCAGCAGCCAGACTAGCGGAAGCACAGATACGCAGTATTTT	CASSQTSGSTDTQYF
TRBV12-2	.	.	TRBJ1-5	TGTGCAAGTCGCATAATACATCCTGGGGACTCAGGGATTATTCATCAGCCCCAGCATTTT	CASRIIHPGDSGIIHQPQHF
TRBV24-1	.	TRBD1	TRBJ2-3	TGTGCCACCAGCCGAGGACAGGGATTCACAGATACGCAGTATTTT	CATSRGQGFTDTQYF
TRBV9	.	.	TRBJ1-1	TGTGCCAGCAGCGATGTGGGGGGATACACTGAAGCTTTCTTT	CASSDVGGYTEAFF
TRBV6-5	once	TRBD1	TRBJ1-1	TGTGCCAGCAGTACGGGACAGTATGAGTTAAGGGCTTTCTTT	CASSTGQYELRAFF
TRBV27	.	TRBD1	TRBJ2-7	TGTGCCAGCAGTTCATATACCGGGACAGGGGCCGAGCAGTACTTC	CASSSYTGTGAEQYF
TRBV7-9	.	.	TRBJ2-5	TGTGCCAGCACTCACAGTGGTGAGACCCAGTACTTC	CASTHSGETQYF
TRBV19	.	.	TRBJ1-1	TGTGCCAGCAAGCTGAACCGGGGACTTGACTCGAACACTGAAGCTTTCTTT	CASKLNRGLDSNTEAFF
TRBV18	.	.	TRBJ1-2	TGTGCCAGCTCACCGACAGGCAGGCCGCTCTATGGCTACACCTTC	CASSPTGRPLYGYTF
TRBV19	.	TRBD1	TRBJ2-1	TGTGCCAGTACGGGGACAGGGCCCTACAATGAGCAGTTCTTC	CASTGTGPYNEQFF
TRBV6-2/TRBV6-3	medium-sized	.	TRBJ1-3	TGTGCCAGCAGTTACATCGCGGGGGCCGGAAACACCATATATTTT	CASSYIAGAGNTIYF
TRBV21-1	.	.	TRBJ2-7	TGTGCCAGCAGCAAAGGAAGCGGGCGGCCCTACGAGCAGTACTTC	CASSKGSGRPYEQYF
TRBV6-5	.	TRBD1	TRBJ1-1	TGTGCCAGCAGTAAATCTCCGGGACAGGGGATTCGGGCTTTCTTT	CASSKSPGQGIRAFF
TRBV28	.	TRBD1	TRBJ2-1	TGTGCCAGCAGAGGGGACAGGGTGGGGTTTCGGTGGGAGCAGTTCTTC	CASRGDRVGFRWEQFF
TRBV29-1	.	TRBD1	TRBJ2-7	TGCAGCGTCGGGACAGGGTTTTCCTACGAGCAGTACTTC	CSVGTGFSYEQYF
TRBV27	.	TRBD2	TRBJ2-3	TGTGCCAGCAGTAACCTCACCCCGGGACTAGCGGGAGGGCTAAATACGCAGTATTTT	CASSNLTPGLAGGLNTQYF
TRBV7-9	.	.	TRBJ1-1	TGTGCCAGCAGCTTAGCGGAGTTATGGAACACTGAAGCTTTCTTT	CASSLAELWNTEAFF
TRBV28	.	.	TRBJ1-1	TGTGCCAGCAAATTCGGGGTCGCGACTCTGAACACTGAAGCTTTCTTT	CASKFGVATLNTEAFF
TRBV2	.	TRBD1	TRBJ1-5	TGTGCCAGCAGTGCGGACAGGGCGAGCAATCAGCCCCAGCATTTT	CASSADRASNQPQHF
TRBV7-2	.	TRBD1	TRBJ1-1	TGTGCCAGCAGCTCGACAGGGATTGAAGCTTTCTTT	CASSSTGIEAFF
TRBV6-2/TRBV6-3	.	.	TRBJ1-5	TGTGCCAGCAGTTACTCTCCAGGGGAGGGACTGTATAGCAATCAGCCCCAGCATTTT	CASSYSPGEGLYSNQPQHF
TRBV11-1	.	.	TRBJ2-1	TGTGCCAGCAGCTACGAACGGGTTGAGCAGTTCTTC	CASSYERVEQFF
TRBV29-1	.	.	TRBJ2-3	TGCAGCGTTGAGGGGGGGCGTCTCGGCACAGATACGCAGTATTTT	CSVEGGRLGTDTQYF
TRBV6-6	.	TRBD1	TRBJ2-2	TGTGCCAGCAGCTCCGGACAGGGGGCGAGCACCGGGGAGCTGTTTTTT	CASSSGQGASTGELFF
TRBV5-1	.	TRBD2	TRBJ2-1	TGCGCCAGCAGCTGGGGGACTAGCGGCAATGAGCAGTTCTTC	CASSWGTSGNEQFF
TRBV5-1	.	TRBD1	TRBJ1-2	TGCGCCAGCAGCTCCGGACAGGGAAATGGCTACACCTTC	CASSSGQGNGYTF
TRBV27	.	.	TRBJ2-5	TGTGCCAGCAGTTTCGGACAGAGGGTAGGGACCCAGTACTTC	CASSFGQRVGTQYF
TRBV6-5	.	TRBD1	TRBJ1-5	TGTGCCAGCAGTTCAACCGACAGGGGAGGCAATCAGCCCCAGCATTTT	CASSSTDRGGNQPQHF
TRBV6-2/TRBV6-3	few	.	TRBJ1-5	TGTGCCAGCAGTTCCGTATCGCCAGGTGGTAATCAGCCCCAGCATTTT	CASSSVSPGGNQPQHF
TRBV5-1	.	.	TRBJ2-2	TGCGCCAGCAGCGATCACCGGGGTGGTGGCGGGGAGCTGTTTTTT	CASSDHRGGGGELFF
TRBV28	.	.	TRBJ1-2	TGTGCCAGCAGTTTGAACAGCTACGTCGGCTATGGCTACACCTTC	CASSLNSYVGYGYTF